This T cell receptor beta chain was profiled in a study of blood T cell repertoires in COVID-19. Across the study: There were acute and convalescent COVID-19 samples, and they came from the United States, Italy and Spain. In each case, the material was cDNA or gDNA derived from T cells, B-cell-depleted T cells, or PBMCs.

J gave up 3 bases and V 3 bases, and 4 bases lay outside the gene matches. CDR3 length: 16 amino acids. Germline V gene lookup returns CDR1 SGHTA and CDR2 FQGNSA. The authors' processing: Cell counts per sample came from amplifying reference gene primers. Profiled with immunoSEQ multiplex PCR; TCRdb holds only in-frame clones, not every one. That table supplies the V and J calls and clone size; D and trimming were determined from the DNA. Among approximately 49,000 clones, around 68% were seen once, and the ten largest hold 8.8%. V gene TRBV7-2 combines with J gene TRBJ1-3, with 11 bases lining up with TRBD1. The receptor's source is a woman aged 70-85 years with acute or convalescent COVID-19. Sequenced input: peripheral blood. The CDR3 is CASSFRTGGGGNTIYF. Here the CDR3 DNA reads TGTGCCAGCAGCTTTCGGACAGGGGGCGGTGGAAACACCATATATTTT.